These T cell receptor beta chains were read from a single sample in a study of low-dose radiotherapy and immunotherapy resistance in tumors. TCRdb redid the calling of the reads with MiXCR, one entry per CDR3 protein. Here the sample spans tens of thousands of distinct CDR3 sequences, about 20% being singletons. Material: PBMCs, obtained after low-dose radiotherapy plus immunotherapy. The origin of the receptors is a female donor with ovarian cancer. Each CDR3 is given with its conserved first and last residue. The D gene is left open where the match is weak. Expanded clones get a size class; other rows say once, few or many, or leave the size out.

v_call: TRBV11-2
clone_size: many
d_call: NA
j_call: TRBJ2-7
cdr3_nt: TGTGCCAGCTCCGGCTCTAACTACGAGCAGTACTTC
cdr3_aa: CASSGSNYEQYF

v_call: TRBV28
clone_size: many
d_call: NA
j_call: TRBJ2-5
cdr3_nt: TGTGCCAGCAACACAGCGGACAGCCAAGAGACCCAGTACTTC
cdr3_aa: CASNTADSQETQYF

v_call: TRBV27
clone_size: NA
d_call: NA
j_call: TRBJ1-1
cdr3_nt: TGTGCCAGCAGTTTGGTGGGACGGTTGAACACTGAAGCTTTCTTT
cdr3_aa: CASSLVGRLNTEAFF

v_call: TRBV7-9
clone_size: many
d_call: TRBD1
j_call: TRBJ1-2
cdr3_nt: TGTGCCAGCAGCTTAGTCCAGGGGGGATATGGCTACACCTTC
cdr3_aa: CASSLVQGGYGYTF

v_call: TRBV7-9
clone_size: many
d_call: TRBD1
j_call: TRBJ2-2
cdr3_nt: TGTGCCAGCAGCTTCCAGGGGGCCGGGGAGCTGTTTTTT
cdr3_aa: CASSFQGAGELFF

v_call: TRBV4-2
clone_size: many
d_call: NA
j_call: TRBJ2-5
cdr3_nt: TGTGCCAGCAGCCAAGACGCGGGGGCTGAGACCCAGTACTTC
cdr3_aa: CASSQDAGAETQYF

v_call: TRBV28
clone_size: many
d_call: NA
j_call: TRBJ1-5
cdr3_nt: TGTGCCAGCAGACACGGGCCGGCAGAGATCAATCAGCCCCAGCATTTT
cdr3_aa: CASRHGPAEINQPQHF

v_call: TRBV9
clone_size: many
d_call: TRBD1
j_call: TRBJ2-7
cdr3_nt: TGTGCCAGCAGCCCCCGGGACAGGGCTTCCTACGAGCAGTACTTC
cdr3_aa: CASSPRDRASYEQYF

v_call: TRBV6-6
clone_size: many
d_call: TRBD1
j_call: TRBJ2-1
cdr3_nt: TGTGCCAGCAGTTACTCGAGGGGGCGAAATGAGCAGTTCTTC
cdr3_aa: CASSYSRGRNEQFF

v_call: TRBV7-8
clone_size: many
d_call: TRBD1
j_call: TRBJ1-1
cdr3_nt: TGTGCCAGCAGCTCGGGTGGACAGGGTAGGAGGACTGAAGCTTTCTTT
cdr3_aa: CASSSGGQGRRTEAFF

v_call: TRBV5-4
clone_size: NA
d_call: TRBD2
j_call: TRBJ2-1
cdr3_nt: TGTGCCAGCAGCTCGACTAGCGGGAGATACAATGAGCAGTTCTTC
cdr3_aa: CASSSTSGRYNEQFF

v_call: TRBV6-6
clone_size: many
d_call: NA
j_call: TRBJ2-3
cdr3_nt: TGTGCCACCTTAATTCCAACAGGGAAGAGCACAGATACGCAGTATTTT
cdr3_aa: CATLIPTGKSTDTQYF

v_call: TRBV20-1
clone_size: many
d_call: TRBD2
j_call: TRBJ2-3
cdr3_nt: TGCAGTGCTAGAGGGCCCCCTAGGTGGCGGGGGGGCGATACCCCAGATACGCAGTATTTT
cdr3_aa: CSARGPPRWRGGDTPDTQYF

v_call: TRBV29-1
clone_size: many
d_call: TRBD2
j_call: TRBJ2-1
cdr3_nt: TGCAGCGTCCAATTATCTAGCGGAAGCTCCTACAATGAGCAGTTCTTC
cdr3_aa: CSVQLSSGSSYNEQFF

v_call: TRBV6-2/TRBV6-3
clone_size: many
d_call: NA
j_call: TRBJ2-6
cdr3_nt: TGTGCCAGCAGTGAAAGACGGTACTCTGGGGCCAACGTCCTGACTTTC
cdr3_aa: CASSERRYSGANVLTF

v_call: TRBV27
clone_size: many
d_call: TRBD1
j_call: TRBJ1-6
cdr3_nt: TGTGCCAGCAGTCTCGGGACAGCTGGGAATTCACCCCTCCACTTT
cdr3_aa: CASSLGTAGNSPLHF

v_call: TRBV14
clone_size: NA
d_call: NA
j_call: TRBJ1-5
cdr3_nt: TGTGCCAGCAGCCATGGGCATAGGAGACCGTATAGCAATCAGCCCCAGCATTTT
cdr3_aa: CASSHGHRRPYSNQPQHF

v_call: TRBV10-3
clone_size: many
d_call: NA
j_call: TRBJ1-1
cdr3_nt: TGTGCCATCAGGCAAGGTGTTGAAGCTTTCTTT
cdr3_aa: CAIRQGVEAFF

v_call: TRBV30
clone_size: many
d_call: NA
j_call: TRBJ2-1
cdr3_nt: TGTGCCTGGAGTGTACAGACCTTATACAATGAGCAGTTCTTC
cdr3_aa: CAWSVQTLYNEQFF

v_call: TRBV2
clone_size: many
d_call: TRBD2
j_call: TRBJ2-3
cdr3_nt: TGTGCCAGCAGTGATCCGGGACTAGCGGGAGTGGATACGCAGTATTTT
cdr3_aa: CASSDPGLAGVDTQYF

v_call: TRBV11-2
clone_size: NA
d_call: NA
j_call: TRBJ1-1
cdr3_nt: TGTGCCAGCAGCGGACACTTGAACACTGAAGCTTTCTTT
cdr3_aa: CASSGHLNTEAFF

v_call: TRBV6-2/TRBV6-3
clone_size: many
d_call: NA
j_call: TRBJ2-7
cdr3_nt: TGTGCCAGCAAGCAGGGATCCGGGACGGGTTCCTACGAGCAGTACTTC
cdr3_aa: CASKQGSGTGSYEQYF

v_call: TRBV12-3/TRBV12-4
clone_size: NA
d_call: NA
j_call: TRBJ1-2
cdr3_nt: TGTGCCAGCAGTACATCCTATGGCTACACCTTC
cdr3_aa: CASSTSYGYTF

v_call: TRBV10-3
clone_size: many
d_call: NA
j_call: TRBJ1-4
cdr3_nt: TGTGCCATCAGTGCTGATAGAAATGAAAAACTGTTTTTT
cdr3_aa: CAISADRNEKLFF